Shown below are 30 T cell receptor beta chains from a single sample sequenced in a study of blood T cell repertoires in COVID-19. The protocol was immunoSEQ multiplex PCR, while the TCRdb copy is restricted to in-frame clones and leaves out a portion. Among just under 45,000 clones, around 80% were seen once, and the ten largest hold roughly 47%. Sequencing input: peripheral blood. The receptors derive from a human donor in a cohort sampled during active COVID-19.

This chain joins TRBV5-4 and TRBJ2-7; D remains unclear. With 2 bases removed from V and 6 bases from J, the gap between germline ends came to 6 bases. From germline, CDR1 is SGHNT and CDR2 YYREEE (reference sequence). The CDR3 spans 11 residues. DNA of the CDR3: TGTGCCAGCAGCTTACAGTCCGAGCAGTACGTC. It encodes CASSLQSEQYV.

V usage is TRBV7-8 and J usage is TRBJ1-1; the D gene is possibly TRBD1 (5 bases). V was clipped by 5 bases and J by 1 base, with 14 bases between them. CDR1 and CDR2 from the germline V gene are SGHVS and FQNEAQ. This CDR3 has 15 residues. The CDR3 region has the DNA TGTGCCAGCAGCCGTTATCTGACAGAGAACACTGAAGCTTTCTTT. It yields the protein CASSRYLTENTEAFF.

This clone was observed once. The chain carries TRBV6-5 and TRBJ2-5; 8 bases align to TRBD1. This CDR3 is built from 16 residues. From germline, CDR1 is MNHEY and CDR2 SVGAGI. The V gene end was trimmed by 4 bases and the J gene end by 1 base; junction bases not matched to a gene: 8. The CDR3 loop reads CASSSPGQALQETQYF. CDR3 sequence (DNA): TGTGCCAGCAGTTCACCGGGACAGGCACTCCAAGAGACCCAGTACTTC.

This clone was counted once. This chain joins TRBV6-1 and TRBJ2-3; D is unclear. CDR3 length equals 12 residues. The V end was cut by 5 bases, the J end by 0 bases, with 3 bases between. Germline V gene data show CDR1 as MNHNS and CDR2 as SASEGT. CDR3: CASSPSTDTQYF. In DNA, the CDR3 is TGTGCCAGCAGTCCAAGCACAGATACGCAGTATTTT.

The CDR3 sequence: CASSPTRTGIYNEQFF. CDR3 DNA: TGTGCCAGCAGCCCCACCAGGACAGGGATTTACAATGAGCAGTTCTTC. The V gene is TRBV5-8, the J gene TRBJ2-1; TRBD1 agrees at 8 bases. Germline assignment: CDR1 SGHTS and CDR2 YDEGEE. The V segment lost 4 bases and the J segment 4 bases; nucleotides outside the gene matches: 10. The CDR3 runs to 16 residues.

The chain joins TRBV4-3 to TRBJ2-2; 7 bases map to TRBD1. Germline V gene lookup returns CDR1 LGHNA and CDR2 YSLEER. The V gene end was trimmed by 1 base and the J gene end by 3 bases; junction bases not matched to a gene: 11. The length of the CDR3 is 18 residues. The CDR3 DNA sequence: TGCGCCAGCAGCCAAGTCTCCTCCGGGACAGTCGACACCGGGGAGCTGTTTTTT. This gives the protein CASSQVSSGTVDTGELFF.

The chain has TRBV13 and TRBJ1-2; D ambiguous. The V end was cut by 6 bases, the J end by 0 bases, with 14 bases between. The CDR3 is made up of 15 amino acids. The germline CDR1 and CDR2 sequences are PRHDT and FYEKMQ (reference sequence). CDR3 in amino acids: CASRQRGLANYGYTF. CDR3 bases: TGTGCCAGCAGACAGCGGGGTTTAGCTAACTATGGCTACACCTTC.

The gene calls are TRBV5-1 and TRBJ2-3; 8 nucleotides line up with TRBD2. CDR3 size: 15 residues. The trim removed 4 bases at V and 4 bases at J, leaving 8 bases unmatched. The germline V gene encodes CDR1 SGHRS and CDR2 YFSETQ. For the CDR3, the DNA is TGCGCCAGCAGCGCAACTAGCGGAGGGGCAGATACGCAGTATTTT. Encoded protein: CASSATSGGADTQYF.

V and J are TRBV5-4 and TRBJ2-2; 12 bases line up with TRBD2. The germline gives CDR1 SGHNT, CDR2 YYREEE (reference sequence). The CDR3 runs to 17 residues. V lost 0 bases to trimming and J lost 5 bases; unmatched junction nucleotides: 5. CDR3 in amino acids: CASSLGAGTSGTGELFF. The DNA for the CDR3 is TGTGCCAGCAGCTTGGGGGCCGGGACTAGCGGGACCGGGGAGCTGTTTTTT.

This chain links TRBV6-5 with TRBJ1-5; D is possibly TRBD1 (6 bases). Trimming took off 6 bases at V and 3 bases at J, with 9 bases between the two ends. Germline CDR1 reads MNHEY; CDR2 reads SVGAGI. The CDR3 covers 13 residues. The CDR3 DNA reads as TGTGCCAGCAGAGGACAGCTCAATCAGCCCCAGCATTTT. Its translation: CASRGQLNQPQHF.

V is TRBV5-1 and J is TRBJ1-2; TRBD1 might be the D (6 bases). The germline CDR1 and CDR2 sequences are SGHRS and YFSETQ. The V gene lost 4 bases and the J gene lost 3 bases, with 16 bases spanning the gap. The CDR3 is 15 amino acids. In nucleotides, the CDR3 is TGCGCCAGCAGCCGGACGGGGGGCGGCGACTATGGCTACACCTTC. Amino acids: CASSRTGGGDYGYTF.

This chain links TRBV6-1 with TRBJ1-2; no definite D call. The CDR3 loop spans 15 amino acids. Germline V gene data show CDR1 as MNHNS and CDR2 as SASEGT. Trimming pared 2 bases from V and 7 bases from J, leaving 17 bases between. In DNA, the CDR3 is TGTGCCAGCAGTGAAAACTCAGTCCGGAGTCGTGGCTACACCTTC. Amino acid sequence: CASSENSVRSRGYTF.

The chain carries TRBV28 and TRBJ2-6; the D gene is possibly TRBD1 (5 bases). V was clipped by 1 base and J by 5 bases, with 9 bases between them. This CDR3 comprises 15 residues. Germline assignment: CDR1 MDHEN and CDR2 SYDVKM. The CDR3 sequence: CASSLFRVRANVLTF. The CDR3 bases are TGTGCCAGCAGTTTATTCAGGGTCCGGGCCAACGTCCTGACTTTC.

The chain combines TRBV28 with TRBJ1-6, with a tentative D call TRBD1 (5 bases). Germline V gives CDR1 MDHEN, CDR2 SYDVKM. Trimming took 4 bases from V and 5 from J, leaving 15 bases between them. The CDR3 covers 16 residues. Here the CDR3 DNA reads TGTGCCAGCAGTTCCCACGACAAGGGGAATAATTCACCCCTCCACTTT. Amino acid sequence: CASSSHDKGNNSPLHF.

The V and J genes are TRBV18 and TRBJ1-3; unclear D gene. The CDR3 is made up of 16 amino acids. Germline CDR1 reads KGHSH; CDR2 reads LQKENI. Trimming cost V 3 bases and J 0 bases, with 12 bases left between them. The CDR3 is CASSPAVRNSGNTIYF. CDR3 bases: TGTGCCAGCTCACCGGCGGTCCGCAACTCTGGAAACACCATATATTTT.

This clone counts as medium-sized. This chain uses TRBV6-5 with TRBJ1-1, with D possibly matching TRBD1 (6 bases). The CDR3 has 15 residues. Germline lookup yields CDR1 MNHEY and CDR2 SVGAGI. The V end was cut by 6 bases, the J end by 5 bases, with 19 bases between. This CDR3 is CASRPGGGDVTEAFF. CDR3 DNA sequence: TGTGCCAGCAGGCCCGGGGGGGGCGATGTAACTGAAGCTTTCTTT.

The J gene is TRBJ2-3, the V gene TRBV6-4; the match to TRBD2 covers 11 bases. The CDR3 has 16 residues. The ends lost 4 bases at V and 0 bases at J; junction bases unmatched: 3. Germline CDR1 reads MRHNA; CDR2 reads SNTAGT. The CDR3 loop is CASSVSSGGSTDTQYF. The CDR3 DNA is TGTGCCAGCAGTGTCTCTAGCGGGGGGAGCACAGATACGCAGTATTTT.

The V gene is TRBV11-3, the J gene TRBJ2-7; TRBD1 matches 8 bases. V was pared by 4 bases and J by 6 bases, with 11 bases of the junction left unmatched. The CDR3 runs 15 residues. The germline gives CDR1 SGHNT, CDR2 YENEEA. The CDR3 spells CASSSGVDRDCEQYV. The DNA for the CDR3 is TGTGCCAGCAGCTCGGGGGTGGACAGGGATTGCGAGCAGTACGTC.

This chain connects TRBV6-5 to TRBJ1-1; 7 nucleotides agree with TRBD1. In germline, CDR1 is MNHEY, CDR2 SVGAGI. CDR3 size: 12 residues. V was pared by 5 bases and J by 7 bases, with 4 bases of the junction left unmatched. CDR3 protein: CASSKRDSEAFF. CDR3 bases: TGTGCCAGCAGTAAACGGGACAGTGAAGCTTTCTTT.

A note on this clone: Relative to the germline gene, one junction end is altered; a read error may explain this. This chain links TRBV10-3 with TRBJ1-6; unclear D gene. The CDR3 runs 13 residues. The germline V gene has CDR1 ENHRY and CDR2 SYGVKD. CDR3 sequence (DNA): TGTGCCATCGGTGAGGGAGACGTTTCACCCCTCCACTTT. Translation: CAIGEGDVSPLHF.

The chain links TRBV5-4 to TRBJ2-3, with 9 bases lining up with TRBD2. The J segment lost 6 bases and the V segment lost 0 bases, leaving 8 bases of the junction unmatched. The CDR3 consists of 16 residues. CDR1 and CDR2 (germline): SGHNT, YYREEE (reference sequence). The CDR3 DNA follows: TGTGCCAGCAGCTTGGCCGGCACTAGCGGGCTGGATACGCAGTATTTT. Translating gives CASSLAGTSGLDTQYF.

This clone was observed a single time. The chain recombines TRBV9 with TRBJ2-1, with a weak D call TRBD2 (6 bases). V gave up 3 bases and J gave up 1 base, with 8 bases separating them. Germline V CDR1 and CDR2: SGDLS, YYNGEE. CDR3 length: 14 residues. The CDR3 region is CASSAGTSYNEQFF. DNA for the CDR3: TGTGCCAGCAGCGCAGGGACTTCCTACAATGAGCAGTTCTTC.

The V and J genes are TRBV3-1 (or the pseudogene TRBV3-2) and TRBJ1-5, with D unresolved. The CDR3 contains 16 residues. V gave up 0 bases and J gave up 6 bases, with 15 bases separating them. From germline, CDR1 is LGHDT and CDR2 YNNKEL (reference sequence). The CDR3 bases are TGTGCCAGCAGCCAAGATACACCCGGGGAGGTTCAGCCCCAGCATTTT. It yields the protein CASSQDTPGEVQPQHF.

This clone has just one count. The rearrangement links TRBV6-5 to TRBJ2-7, with 8 bases matching TRBD1. The V segment lost 10 bases and the J segment 3 bases; nucleotides outside the gene matches: 5. This CDR3 region has 12 residues. Germline V lookup: CDR1 MNHEY, CDR2 SVGAGI. The CDR3 bases are TGTGCCACCACAGGGGGAGGCTACGAGCAGTACTTC. It specifies CATTGGGYEQYF.

J is TRBJ2-3 and V is TRBV4-2; 9 nucleotides align to TRBD1. Germline CDR1 and CDR2: LGHNA and YNFKEQ. V trimming: 4 bases; J trimming: 0 bases; junction bases outside the gene matches: 2. The CDR3 length is 15 residues. CDR3 nucleotides: TGTGCCAGCAGCCGCGACAGGGGGAGCACAGATACGCAGTATTTT. Encoded protein: CASSRDRGSTDTQYF.

The chain joins TRBV12-3 or TRBV12-4 to TRBJ1-1; a possible D gene is TRBD1 (5 bases). This CDR3 contains 12 residues. Trimming took 6 bases from V and 11 from J, leaving 16 bases between them. In DNA, the CDR3 is TGTGCCAGCAGCCTGGGGACTAGGCCCGCTTTCTTT. This codes for CASSLGTRPAFF.

The chain carries TRBV5-1 and TRBJ1-2; no definite D call. In germline, CDR1 is SGHRS, CDR2 YFSETQ. The CDR3 contains 15 residues. The V and J ends lost 1 base and 4 bases respectively, with 14 bases between them. CDR3 region: CASSLTKTLFYGYTF. In nucleotides, the CDR3 is TGCGCCAGCAGCTTGACAAAAACCCTTTTCTATGGCTACACCTTC. The full variable domain, with the rest looked up from reference TRBV5-1 and TRBJ1-2, is KAGVTQTPRYLIKTRGQQVTLSCSPISGHRSVSWYQQTPGQGLQFLFEYFSETQRNKGNFPGRFSGRQFSNSRSEMNVSTLELGDSALYLCASSLTKTLFYGYTFGSGTRLTVV.

The V call is TRBV19, the J call TRBJ2-1, with 8 bases matching TRBD1. This CDR3 has 14 residues. Germline assignment: CDR1 LNHDA and CDR2 SQIVND (reference sequence). J lost 6 bases, V lost 5 bases, and 6 bases had no gene match. In DNA, the CDR3 is TGTGCCAGTAGTCCCCGACAGGGGATCAATGAGCAGTTCTTC. Residues: CASSPRQGINEQFF.

The chain couples TRBV11-3 to TRBJ2-2; a possible D gene is TRBD1 (6 bases). The germline V gene encodes CDR1 SGHNT and CDR2 YENEEA. The CDR3 loop spans 16 amino acids. V was trimmed by 4 bases and J by 1 base, leaving 13 bases between them. The CDR3 loop reads CASSSHRAVNTGELFF. In DNA form, the CDR3 reads TGTGCCAGCAGCTCGCACAGGGCGGTGAACACCGGGGAGCTGTTTTTT.

The chain combines TRBV7-2 with TRBJ1-4, with D unclear. Trimming shortened V by 3 bases and J by 8 bases, and 16 bases separated the two germline ends. Germline CDR1 reads SGHTA; CDR2 reads FQGNSA. The CDR3 consists of 15 residues. CDR3 region: CASSLDVSRAEKLFF. CDR3 bases: TGTGCCAGCAGCTTGGATGTATCGAGGGCGGAAAAACTGTTTTTT. Supplemented by reference TRBV7-2 and TRBJ1-4, the full variable domain reads GAGVSQSPSNKVTEKGKDVELRCDPISGHTALYWYRQSLGQGLEFLIYFQGNSAPDKSGLPSDRFSAERTGGSVSTLTIQRTQQEDSAVYLCASSLDVSRAEKLFFGSGTQLSVL.